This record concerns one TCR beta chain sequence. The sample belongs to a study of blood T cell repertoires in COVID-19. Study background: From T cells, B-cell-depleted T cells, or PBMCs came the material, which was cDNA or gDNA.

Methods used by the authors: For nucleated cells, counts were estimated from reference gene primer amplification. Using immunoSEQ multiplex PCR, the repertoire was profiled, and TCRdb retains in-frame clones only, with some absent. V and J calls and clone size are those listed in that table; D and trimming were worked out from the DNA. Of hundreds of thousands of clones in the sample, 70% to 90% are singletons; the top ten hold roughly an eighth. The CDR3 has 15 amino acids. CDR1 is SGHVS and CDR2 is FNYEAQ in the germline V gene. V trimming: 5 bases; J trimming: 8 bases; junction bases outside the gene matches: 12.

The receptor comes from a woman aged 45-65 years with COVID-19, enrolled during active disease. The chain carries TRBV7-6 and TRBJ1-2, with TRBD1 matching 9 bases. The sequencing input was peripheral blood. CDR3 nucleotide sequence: TGTGCCAGCAGCCCGATGGGACAGGGAAGACTCGGCTACACCTTC. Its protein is CASSPMGQGRLGYTF.